The 32 T cell receptor beta chains below come from one sample, sequenced in a study of blood T cell repertoires in COVID-19. Data came from immunoSEQ multiplex PCR; TCRdb stores just in-frame clones and leaves some out. The table records about 120,000 clones, roughly nine tenths of them present only once. Specimen: peripheral blood. Source of these receptors: a man aged 65 to 79 with active or convalescent COVID-19.

This CDR3 reads CASQGPAYGYTF. The DNA for the CDR3 is TGTGCCAGCCAGGGTCCTGCCTATGGCTACACCTTC. This chain uses TRBV6-5 with TRBJ1-2; D might be TRBD1 (5 bases). Looked up from germline, CDR1 is MNHEY and CDR2 is SVGAGI. The length of the CDR3 is 12 residues. The germline V and J ends were trimmed by 8 bases and 4 bases, with 11 bases remaining between them.

The chain carries TRBV29-1 and TRBJ1-4; possibly TRBD1 for D (5 bases). The CDR3 is 14 residues long. Germline V gene lookup returns CDR1 SQVTM and CDR2 ANQGSEA. Trimming took off 1 base at V and 4 bases at J, with 10 bases between the two ends. CDR3 protein: CSVEGPGGNEKLFF. CDR3 coding DNA: TGCAGCGTTGAAGGGCCGGGGGGTAATGAAAAACTGTTTTTT.

The chain recombines TRBV18 with TRBJ1-4; D is undetermined. This CDR3 has 14 amino acids. CDR1 is KGHSH, CDR2 LQKENI, per germline. Trimming removed 2 bases at V and 5 bases at J, with 9 bases between. The CDR3 DNA sequence: TGTGCCAGCTCACCAACATTCACGAATGAAAAACTGTTTTTT. Translated: CASSPTFTNEKLFF.

This clone has only one observation. V is TRBV5-1 and J is TRBJ2-1; D is unclear. The length of the CDR3 is 12 residues. The germline V gene encodes CDR1 SGHRS and CDR2 YFSETQ. V was shortened by 2 bases and J by 10 bases, with 10 bases between the two germline ends. The CDR3 here is CASSLGSEEQFF. In nucleotides, the CDR3 is TGCGCCAGCAGCTTAGGATCGGAGGAGCAGTTCTTC.

The chain joins TRBV28 to TRBJ2-1; 10 nucleotides align to TRBD2. V lost 3 bases to trimming and J lost 0 bases; unmatched junction nucleotides: 5. Germline V gene lookup returns CDR1 MDHEN and CDR2 SYDVKM. The length of the CDR3 is 17 residues. CDR3 in DNA: TGTGCCAGCAGTTTGTGGTTAGCGGGAGGCTCCTACAATGAGCAGTTCTTC. Translation gives CASSLWLAGGSYNEQFF.

The chain employs TRBV19 and TRBJ1-4; TRBD1 matches at 7 bases. Germline-derived CDR1 and CDR2 are LNHDA and SQIVND (reference sequence). V was clipped by 3 bases and J by 0 bases; unmatched bases: 7. The CDR3 covers 17 residues. For the CDR3, the DNA is TGTGCCAGTAGTATTTCACAGGGGACCGCAACTAATGAAAAACTGTTTTTT. It codes for CASSISQGTATNEKLFF.

The rearrangement uses TRBV7-3 and TRBJ2-1, with a tentative D call TRBD1 (6 bases). V was pared by 5 bases and J by 1 base, with 12 bases between. The CDR3 extends over 15 amino acids. Looked up from germline, CDR1 is SGHTA and CDR2 is FQGTGA. The CDR3 protein is CASSPHQGSYNEQFF. The CDR3 coding sequence is TGTGCCAGCAGCCCTCACCAGGGGTCCTACAATGAGCAGTTCTTC.

The rearrangement uses TRBV19 and TRBJ2-7, with 8 bases matching TRBD1. V lost 5 bases and J lost 3; bases outside the gene matches: 9. From germline, CDR1 is LNHDA and CDR2 SQIVND (reference sequence). CDR3 size: 15 residues. The CDR3 region has the DNA TGTGCCAGTAGTTTCAACAGGGGGAGGAACTACGAGCAGTACTTC. This codes for CASSFNRGRNYEQYF. Supplemented by reference TRBV19 and TRBJ2-7, the full variable domain reads DGGITQSPKYLFRKEGQNVTLSCEQNLNHDAMYWYRQDPGQGLRLIYYSQIVNDFQKGDIAEGYSVSREKKESFPLTVTSAQKNPTAFYLCASSFNRGRNYEQYFGPGTRLTVT.

This chain joins TRBV18 and TRBJ1-2; D unclear. In germline, CDR1 is KGHSH, CDR2 LQKENI. Trimming stripped 3 bases from V and 1 base from J, with 12 bases between. This CDR3 is built from 15 residues. The CDR3 protein is CASSPPGGHNYGYTF. CDR3 coding DNA: TGTGCCAGCTCACCCCCCGGAGGCCATAACTATGGCTACACCTTC.

The chain is built from TRBV4-1 and TRBJ2-7; 14 bases fit TRBD2. Germline CDR1 MGHRA, CDR2 YSYEKL. Trimming at V came to 4 bases and at J to 3 bases, leaving 2 bases not matched to a gene. This CDR3 has 15 amino acids. CDR3 amino acids: CASSRGTSGGYEQYF. The CDR3 coding sequence is TGCGCCAGCAGCCGAGGGACTAGCGGGGGCTACGAGCAGTACTTC.

The genes are TRBV5-5 and TRBJ2-2, with 9 bases aligning to TRBD2. The CDR3 runs 16 residues. Trimming removed 1 base from V and 8 bases from J; junction bases left unmatched: 9. Germline values: CDR1 SGHKS, CDR2 YYEKEE (reference sequence). CDR3 protein: CASSLPTSGSEGELFF. CDR3 bases: TGTGCCAGCAGCTTGCCCACTAGCGGGTCCGAGGGGGAGCTGTTTTTT. The full variable domain, rest sourced from reference TRBV5-5 and TRBJ2-2, is DAGVTQSPTHLIKTRGQQVTLRCSPISGHKSVSWYQQVLGQGPQFIFQYYEKEERGRGNFPDRFSARQFPNYSSELNVNALLLGDSALYLCASSLPTSGSEGELFFGEGSRLTVL.

This clone has just one count. This chain connects TRBV10-3 to TRBJ1-5, with D possibly matching TRBD1 (6 bases). V lost 3 bases and J lost 3, with 12 bases in between. CDR1 ENHRY and CDR2 SYGVKD come from the germline V gene. CDR3 length equals 15 residues. The CDR3 spells CAISDWGQDNQPQHF. The CDR3 DNA sequence: TGTGCCATCAGTGATTGGGGGCAGGACAATCAGCCCCAGCATTTT.

The CDR3 DNA sequence: TGTGCCAGCAGGGGGACAGGGGGGGCCTACGAGCAGTACTTC. This encodes CASRGTGGAYEQYF. The V gene is TRBV28, the J gene TRBJ2-7, with 11 positions matching TRBD1. Trimming removed 6 bases from V and 2 bases from J; junction bases left unmatched: 3. Germline lookup yields CDR1 MDHEN and CDR2 SYDVKM. This CDR3 contains 14 residues.

V gene TRBV27 combines with J gene TRBJ2-1; 7 bases line up with TRBD1. Germline V CDR1 and CDR2: MNHEY, SMNVEV (reference sequence). The CDR3 runs to 13 residues. The J segment lost 10 bases and the V segment lost 6 bases, leaving 9 bases of the junction unmatched. The CDR3 nucleotides read TGTGCCAGCAGACGGACAGGTCTTACCGAGCAGTTCTTC. This encodes CASRRTGLTEQFF.

V and J are TRBV13 and TRBJ1-4; D is perhaps TRBD1 (6 bases). Looked up from germline, CDR1 is PRHDT and CDR2 is FYEKMQ (reference sequence). CDR3 length: 18 amino acids. The ends were cut back, 5 bases at V and 3 bases at J, with 22 bases in the middle. DNA for the CDR3: TGTGCCAGCAGCCCACGGCCCAGGGGCCCTACCCCTAATGAAAAACTGTTTTTT. It encodes CASSPRPRGPTPNEKLFF.

The J gene is TRBJ2-7, the V gene TRBV28; no definite D call. The CDR3 spans 14 residues. V lost 5 bases and J 3 bases, leaving 14 bases between the germline ends. CDR1 is MDHEN, CDR2 SYDVKM, per germline. The CDR3 reads CASSPVGTYYEQYF. The CDR3 DNA follows: TGTGCCAGCAGTCCCGTGGGCACATACTACGAGCAGTACTTC.

This clone occurred a few times. The rearrangement links TRBV12-3 or TRBV12-4 to TRBJ2-5; D remains ambiguous. Trimming took off 3 bases at V and 0 bases at J, with 5 bases between the two ends. There are 13 residues in the CDR3. The CDR3 DNA follows: TGTGCCAGCAGTTTCGGGTACCAAGAGACCCAGTACTTC. Translation: CASSFGYQETQYF.

V is TRBV4-2 and J is TRBJ2-5, with 10 bases fitting TRBD2. CDR1 and CDR2 (germline): LGHNA, YNFKEQ. Germline trimming cut 0 bases from V and 4 bases from J; bases unmatched to any gene: 8. The CDR3 sequence is 17 residues long. CDR3 nucleotide sequence: TGTGCCAGCAGCCAAGATCCCGTCCTAGCGGGAGTAGAGACCCAGTACTTC. The encoded protein is CASSQDPVLAGVETQYF.

The chain combines TRBV29-1 with TRBJ2-1; tentatively, D is TRBD1 (6 bases). V lost 5 bases to trimming and J lost 8 bases, with 10 bases between them. This CDR3 has 11 residues. Germline V gene sequence: CDR1 SQVTM, CDR2 ANQGSEA. The CDR3 DNA follows: TGCAGCGTTTACAGGGATTATGAGCAGTTCTTC. This sequence encodes CSVYRDYEQFF.

This clone is a singleton in its sample. This chain connects TRBV5-6 to TRBJ1-1; no definite D call. The CDR3 is 13 residues long. Germline V gene sequence: CDR1 SGHDT, CDR2 YYEEEE. V gave up 0 bases and J gave up 4 bases, with 7 bases separating them. In DNA form, the CDR3 reads TGTGCCAGCAGCTTGGCGCTCGGCACTGAAGCTTTCTTT. Translating it yields CASSLALGTEAFF.

The rearrangement uses TRBV27 and TRBJ2-7; TRBD2 aligns across 11 bases. V was clipped by 6 bases and J by 7 bases; unmatched bases: 11. This CDR3 has 15 residues. Germline CDR1 reads MNHEY; CDR2 reads SMNVEV (reference sequence). In nucleotides, the CDR3 is TGTGCCAGCAGAAACCTAGCGGGAGGTCGTGGGGAGCAGTACTTC. Translation: CASRNLAGGRGEQYF.

The chain has TRBV7-3 and TRBJ2-3; D remains ambiguous. Germline V lookup: CDR1 SGHTA, CDR2 FQGTGA. The CDR3 runs 13 residues. V lost 5 bases and J lost 5, with 11 bases in between. Here the CDR3 reads CASSPGFQDTQYF. CDR3 nucleotide sequence: TGTGCCAGCAGCCCCGGGTTTCAAGATACGCAGTATTTT.

The V and J genes are TRBV28 and TRBJ1-4; TRBD1 is a possible D gene (5 bases). Trimming cost V 8 bases and J 0 bases, with 7 bases left between them. Looked up from germline, CDR1 is MDHEN and CDR2 is SYDVKM. The CDR3 contains 13 residues. The DNA for the CDR3 is TGTGCCAGCTCAGGGACAACTAATGAAAAACTGTTTTTT. Translated: CASSGTTNEKLFF.

This sequence joins TRBV11-2 and TRBJ2-7; 7 bases align to TRBD2. This CDR3 is 14 amino acids long. J gave up 0 bases and V 3 bases, and 2 bases lay outside the gene matches. CDR1 is SGHAT and CDR2 is FQNNGV in the germline V gene. Here the CDR3 DNA reads TGTGCCAGCAGCTTGGGAGGGAGCTCCTACGAGCAGTACTTC. This gives the protein CASSLGGSSYEQYF.

This clone has a single count. The V and J genes are TRBV10-2 and TRBJ2-3; 11 bases match TRBD2. The ends lost 6 bases at V and 4 bases at J; junction bases unmatched: 6. The CDR3 loop spans 15 amino acids. CDR1 and CDR2 (germline): WSHSY, SAAADI. The CDR3 spells CASRDTSGSADTQYF. The CDR3 DNA reads as TGCGCCAGCAGGGATACTAGCGGGAGTGCAGATACGCAGTATTTT.

The rearrangement joins TRBV4-1 to TRBJ2-5; TRBD2 aligns across 14 bases. J was trimmed by 0 bases and V by 7 bases; bases with no gene match: 16. Germline V CDR1 and CDR2: MGHRA, YSYEKL. CDR3 length equals 20 residues. As DNA, the CDR3 is TGCGCCAGCACGGAAAAGGTCCGACTAGCGGGAGGGAGGTACCAAGAGACCCAGTACTTC. Translated: CASTEKVRLAGGRYQETQYF.

This chain links TRBV6-1 with TRBJ1-4, with D perhaps matching TRBD1 (6 bases). Germline assignment: CDR1 MNHNS and CDR2 SASEGT. The V end lost 3 bases, the J end lost 13 bases, and 18 bases lay between the germline ends. The CDR3 contains 14 residues. The CDR3 DNA sequence: TGTGCCAGCAGTGATCAGGGCAGCTTAGGGGGACTGTTTTTT. Translated: CASSDQGSLGGLFF.

This rearrangement joins TRBV3-1 (or the pseudogene TRBV3-2) to TRBJ2-7; TRBD1 agrees at 8 bases. Germline lookup yields CDR1 LGHDT and CDR2 YNNKEL (reference sequence). V trimming: 1 base; J trimming: 5 bases; junction bases outside the gene matches: 7. The CDR3 is 15 residues long. CDR3 in amino acids: CASSQGRQGRNEQYF. Written as DNA, the CDR3 is TGTGCCAGCAGCCAAGGCCGACAGGGGAGGAACGAGCAGTACTTC.

V is TRBV2 and J is TRBJ2-7; D may be TRBD2 (5 bases). The CDR3 spans 15 residues. CDR1 is SNHLY and CDR2 is FYNNEI in the germline V gene. V lost 6 bases, J lost 2 bases, and 17 bases lay in between. In nucleotides, the CDR3 is TGTGCCAGCAGCAGACAAAGACGGGAAACCTACGAGCAGTACTTC. It translates to CASSRQRRETYEQYF.

The sample holds one count of this clone. The chain joins TRBV7-9 to TRBJ2-7, with D possibly TRBD2 on 6 matching bases. This CDR3 region has 16 residues. Germline V gene sequence: CDR1 SEHNR, CDR2 FQNEAQ (reference sequence). V lost 5 bases to trimming and J lost 0 bases, with 17 bases between them. CDR3 nucleotides: TGTGCCAGCAGCCACCTCAGTAGCGGCAGCTCCTACGAGCAGTACTTC. Residues: CASSHLSSGSSYEQYF.

This chain links TRBV6-5 with TRBJ1-5; unclear D gene. Looked up from germline, CDR1 is MNHEY and CDR2 is SVGAGI. This CDR3 is built from 15 residues. V lost 4 bases to trimming and J lost 3 bases, with 13 bases between them. CDR3 nucleotide sequence: TGTGCCAGCAGTTTGGGAGGCCTTCCCAATCAGCCCCAGCATTTT. It specifies CASSLGGLPNQPQHF.

V usage is TRBV6-5 and J usage is TRBJ1-1, with a weak D call TRBD1 (5 bases). Germline CDR1 and CDR2: MNHEY and SVGAGI. V was clipped by 6 bases and J by 1 base, with 12 bases between them. The length of the CDR3 is 14 residues. The CDR3 DNA reads as TGTGCCAGCAGCCTTCTCGGGGGGAACACTGAAGCTTTCTTT. As protein: CASSLLGGNTEAFF.